This is a list of T cell receptor beta chains from one sample in a study of T cell responses to AZD1222 COVID-19 vaccine. Produced via immunoSEQ multiplex PCR; TCRdb's table is partial and in-frame only. The sample records just under 95,000 clones, more than 75% being singletons. Sequenced here: peripheral blood, sampled on day 0 of AZD1222 vaccination. The source is an adult in good health. Each CDR3 is given with its conserved first and last residue. Each record gives: clone size, V gene, J gene, D gene, CDR3 protein, CDR3 DNA. D genes are given only for firm matches. Only some rows state a clone size, as once, few, many or a class for expanded clones.

abundance: .
v_gene: TRBV28
j_gene: TRBJ2-5
d_gene: .
CDR3aa: CASSSAQQETQYF
CDR3nt: TGTGCCAGCAGTTCGGCACAGCAAGAGACCCAGTACTTC

abundance: .
v_gene: TRBV4-2
j_gene: TRBJ2-1
d_gene: TRBD1
CDR3aa: CASISGTGRGEEQFF
CDR3nt: TGTGCCAGCATCTCCGGGACAGGTCGCGGAGAGGAGCAGTTCTTC

abundance: .
v_gene: TRBV5-8
j_gene: TRBJ2-7
d_gene: .
CDR3aa: CASSLGGAASSYEQYF
CDR3nt: TGTGCCAGCAGCTTGGGTGGGGCAGCATCCTCCTACGAGCAGTACTTC

abundance: .
v_gene: TRBV9
j_gene: TRBJ1-4
d_gene: .
CDR3aa: CASSRPGTANEKLFF
CDR3nt: TGTGCCAGCAGCCGCCCAGGGACCGCTAATGAAAAACTGTTTTTT

abundance: once
v_gene: TRBV4-2
j_gene: TRBJ2-1
d_gene: .
CDR3aa: CASSQDWAGTTNEQFF
CDR3nt: TGTGCCAGCAGCCAAGATTGGGCAGGGACGACCAATGAGCAGTTCTTC

abundance: once
v_gene: TRBV18
j_gene: TRBJ2-5
d_gene: .
CDR3aa: CASSPARQETQYF
CDR3nt: TGTGCCAGCTCACCCGCACGCCAAGAGACCCAGTACTTC

abundance: .
v_gene: TRBV15
j_gene: TRBJ2-7
d_gene: TRBD2
CDR3aa: CATSSQRGTYEQYF
CDR3nt: TGTGCCACCAGCAGCCAGCGGGGGACCTACGAGCAGTACTTC

abundance: .
v_gene: TRBV19
j_gene: TRBJ2-1
d_gene: .
CDR3aa: CASRREGGSYNEQFF
CDR3nt: TGTGCCAGCCGGAGGGAAGGCGGATCCTACAATGAGCAGTTCTTC

abundance: .
v_gene: TRBV5-6
j_gene: TRBJ2-1
d_gene: .
CDR3aa: CASTRGHEQFF
CDR3nt: TGTGCCAGTACGCGGGGTCATGAGCAGTTCTTC

abundance: .
v_gene: TRBV7-2
j_gene: TRBJ1-2
d_gene: TRBD1
CDR3aa: CASSLDRGPYNYGYTF
CDR3nt: TGTGCCAGCAGCTTGGACAGGGGGCCGTATAACTATGGCTACACCTTC

abundance: .
v_gene: TRBV6-5
j_gene: TRBJ1-5
d_gene: .
CDR3aa: CASDLSGQPTSQHF
CDR3nt: TGTGCCAGCGACCTAAGTGGACAGCCTACATCCCAGCATTTT

abundance: once
v_gene: TRBV29-1
j_gene: TRBJ2-7
d_gene: .
CDR3aa: CSVGPRGLNEQYF
CDR3nt: TGCAGCGTAGGCCCTCGGGGCCTCAACGAGCAGTACTTC

abundance: .
v_gene: TRBV19
j_gene: TRBJ2-3
d_gene: .
CDR3aa: CASRPQAGRMDTQYF
CDR3nt: TGTGCCAGTAGGCCCCAGGCAGGGAGGATGGATACGCAGTATTTT

abundance: .
v_gene: TRBV28
j_gene: TRBJ2-3
d_gene: .
CDR3aa: CASRGSSTDTQYF
CDR3nt: TGTGCCAGCAGGGGCTCGAGCACAGATACGCAGTATTTT

abundance: .
v_gene: TRBV9
j_gene: TRBJ1-6
d_gene: .
CDR3aa: CASSAAEADNSPLHF
CDR3nt: TGTGCCAGCAGCGCCGCTGAGGCAGATAATTCACCCCTCCACTTT

abundance: .
v_gene: TRBV7-9
j_gene: TRBJ1-2
d_gene: TRBD1
CDR3aa: CASSLGIRQGARMDYGYTF
CDR3nt: TGTGCCAGCAGCTTAGGGATTCGACAGGGGGCGCGGATGGACTATGGCTACACCTTC

abundance: .
v_gene: TRBV6-5
j_gene: TRBJ2-3
d_gene: .
CDR3aa: CASSYSYSTDTQYF
CDR3nt: TGTGCCAGCAGTTACTCGTACAGCACAGATACGCAGTATTTT

abundance: .
v_gene: TRBV6-6
j_gene: TRBJ2-2
d_gene: .
CDR3aa: CASRTQGLGGELFF
CDR3nt: TGTGCCAGCAGGACCCAGGGGTTGGGCGGGGAGCTGTTTTTT

abundance: .
v_gene: TRBV6-7
j_gene: TRBJ2-6
d_gene: .
CDR3aa: CASSYSIPDGSSGANVLTF
CDR3nt: TGTGCCAGCAGTTACTCGATTCCAGACGGGAGCTCTGGGGCCAACGTCCTGACTTTC

abundance: .
v_gene: TRBV19
j_gene: TRBJ2-3
d_gene: .
CDR3aa: CASSTAISNTQYF
CDR3nt: TGTGCCAGTAGCACAGCTATTTCGAATACGCAGTATTTT

abundance: .
v_gene: TRBV7-8
j_gene: TRBJ1-3
d_gene: .
CDR3aa: CASSVRLFSGNTIYF
CDR3nt: TGTGCCAGCAGCGTGCGACTGTTCTCTGGAAACACCATATATTTT

abundance: .
v_gene: TRBV18
j_gene: TRBJ2-2
d_gene: .
CDR3aa: CASSPPGDTGELFF
CDR3nt: TGTGCCAGCTCACCACCAGGGGACACCGGGGAGCTGTTTTTT

abundance: .
v_gene: TRBV5-1
j_gene: TRBJ2-1
d_gene: TRBD1
CDR3aa: CASSFRQGSSNEQFF
CDR3nt: TGCGCCAGCAGCTTCCGACAGGGTTCGTCGAATGAGCAGTTCTTC

abundance: .
v_gene: TRBV24-1
j_gene: TRBJ2-3
d_gene: TRBD2
CDR3aa: CATSDLGRGGRDTQYF
CDR3nt: TGTGCCACCAGTGACCTGGGACGGGGGGGCCGAGATACGCAGTATTTT

abundance: .
v_gene: TRBV6-2/TRBV6-3
j_gene: TRBJ2-1
d_gene: .
CDR3aa: CASSYQKRAVEQFF
CDR3nt: TGTGCCAGCAGTTATCAGAAAAGGGCGGTTGAGCAGTTCTTC

abundance: .
v_gene: TRBV9
j_gene: TRBJ1-4
d_gene: .
CDR3aa: CASSVAVSTNEKLFF
CDR3nt: TGTGCCAGCAGCGTAGCCGTCTCAACTAATGAAAAACTGTTTTTT

abundance: .
v_gene: TRBV4-3
j_gene: TRBJ2-2
d_gene: .
CDR3aa: CASSQNPWGSTGELFF
CDR3nt: TGCGCCAGCAGCCAAAATCCTTGGGGGTCCACCGGGGAGCTGTTTTTT

abundance: .
v_gene: TRBV7-2
j_gene: TRBJ2-1
d_gene: .
CDR3aa: CASSLRGNNEQFF
CDR3nt: TGTGCCAGCAGCTTAAGAGGGAACAATGAGCAGTTCTTC

abundance: .
v_gene: TRBV11-3
j_gene: TRBJ2-3
d_gene: .
CDR3aa: CASCRSGRGTDTQYF
CDR3nt: TGTGCCAGTTGCCGGTCAGGAAGGGGCACAGATACGCAGTATTTT

abundance: .
v_gene: TRBV28
j_gene: TRBJ2-4
d_gene: .
CDR3aa: CASSFRAGKNIQYF
CDR3nt: TGTGCCAGCAGTTTTCGGGCAGGCAAAAACATTCAGTACTTC

abundance: few
v_gene: TRBV19
j_gene: TRBJ1-2
d_gene: .
CDR3aa: CASSPQGLDGKGLGYTF
CDR3nt: TGTGCCAGTTCACCTCAAGGCCTGGATGGAAAGGGGCTTGGCTACACCTTC

abundance: .
v_gene: TRBV10-1
j_gene: TRBJ1-5
d_gene: TRBD1
CDR3aa: CASPDRADQPQHF
CDR3nt: TGCGCCAGCCCGGACAGGGCCGATCAGCCCCAGCATTTT

abundance: .
v_gene: TRBV7-9
j_gene: TRBJ1-3
d_gene: .
CDR3aa: CASNPSSAASSGNTIYF
CDR3nt: TGTGCCAGCAACCCGTCGAGTGCTGCGTCATCTGGAAACACCATATATTTT

abundance: .
v_gene: TRBV4-3
j_gene: TRBJ1-1
d_gene: TRBD1
CDR3aa: CATSGGWNTEAFF
CDR3nt: TGCGCCACTTCAGGGGGTTGGAACACTGAAGCTTTCTTT

abundance: .
v_gene: TRBV7-3
j_gene: TRBJ2-1
d_gene: TRBD2
CDR3aa: CASSSSGGLPYYNEQFF
CDR3nt: TGTGCCAGCAGCTCTAGCGGGGGGCTTCCATACTACAATGAGCAGTTCTTC

abundance: .
v_gene: TRBV30
j_gene: TRBJ2-1
d_gene: .
CDR3aa: CAWSVGQANNEQFF
CDR3nt: TGTGCCTGGAGTGTAGGGCAGGCAAACAATGAGCAGTTCTTC

abundance: .
v_gene: TRBV5-6
j_gene: TRBJ1-6
d_gene: .
CDR3aa: CASSFGGPVGSSPLHF
CDR3nt: TGTGCCAGCAGCTTTGGGGGGCCTGTCGGTAGTTCACCCCTCCACTTT

abundance: few
v_gene: TRBV7-9
j_gene: TRBJ2-3
d_gene: .
CDR3aa: CATRRESTDTQYF
CDR3nt: TGTGCCACCCGTCGAGAGTCCACAGATACGCAGTATTTT

abundance: .
v_gene: TRBV4-2
j_gene: TRBJ1-2
d_gene: .
CDR3aa: CASSQDPVFSHGYTF
CDR3nt: TGTGCCAGCAGCCAAGATCCAGTCTTTTCCCATGGCTACACCTTC

abundance: .
v_gene: TRBV7-2
j_gene: TRBJ1-6
d_gene: TRBD1
CDR3aa: CASSSLATGVDNSPLHF
CDR3nt: TGTGCCAGCAGCTCCCTCGCGACAGGGGTCGATAATTCACCCCTCCACTTT

abundance: .
v_gene: TRBV4-2
j_gene: TRBJ1-1
d_gene: TRBD1
CDR3aa: CASSQGDRGHPEAFF
CDR3nt: TGTGCCAGCAGCCAAGGGGACAGGGGGCACCCTGAAGCTTTCTTT

abundance: .
v_gene: TRBV7-2
j_gene: TRBJ1-2
d_gene: TRBD1
CDR3aa: CASSFNRGNYGYTF
CDR3nt: TGTGCCAGCAGCTTTAACAGGGGAAACTATGGCTACACCTTC

abundance: .
v_gene: TRBV6-5
j_gene: TRBJ1-4
d_gene: .
CDR3aa: CASRSVGQFNEKLFF
CDR3nt: TGTGCCAGCAGAAGCGTCGGCCAGTTTAATGAAAAACTGTTTTTT

abundance: .
v_gene: TRBV27
j_gene: TRBJ2-7
d_gene: TRBD1
CDR3aa: CASSFGQGGSYEQYF
CDR3nt: TGTGCCAGCAGTTTTGGACAGGGGGGATCCTACGAGCAGTACTTC

abundance: .
v_gene: TRBV5-1
j_gene: TRBJ2-5
d_gene: .
CDR3aa: CASSVSGLQETQYF
CDR3nt: TGCGCCAGCAGCGTGAGCGGGTTACAAGAGACCCAGTACTTC

abundance: .
v_gene: TRBV9
j_gene: TRBJ2-3
d_gene: TRBD1
CDR3aa: CASSVGQVSTDTQYF
CDR3nt: TGTGCCAGCAGCGTGGGACAGGTCAGCACAGATACGCAGTATTTT